The rows below give T cell receptor beta chains drawn from one sample of a study of T cells in Graves' hyperthyroidism and ophthalmopathy. TCRdb called the multiplex PCR reads again in MiXCR, with one record for every CDR3 protein. The data show hundreds of thousands of distinct CDR3 sequences, with 20% to 25% seen just once and 49% held by the top ten. The sequenced material came from blood. Receptors were obtained from a woman aged 65 to 85 with Graves' ophthalmopathy. The CDR3 runs from the conserved cysteine through the conserved F or W. A D gene is named only where the DNA matches it firmly. Some rows mark clone size as missing; the rest say once, few, many or name a class of expanded clone.

TGCGCCAGCAGCCAAGATACCCTAGCGCGGAACGAGCAGTACTTC	CASSQDTLARNEQYF	TRBV4-3	-	-	TRBJ2-7
TGTGCCAGCACTCAAATGGGAAAATTGAACACCGGGGAGCTGTTTTTT	CASTQMGKLNTGELFF	TRBV28	many	-	TRBJ2-2
TGCAGTGCCTCTTTGGAGGGTCCCACTTTCTTT	CSASLEGPTFF	TRBV20-1	many	-	TRBJ1-1
TGTGCCATCAGTGAGTCTGGGGGGCTTGAGACCCAGTACTTC	CAISESGGLETQYF	TRBV10-3	-	-	TRBJ2-5
TGTGCCATCAGCGCAACCGGGACTAGCGGGATAGATGAGCAGTTCTTC	CAISATGTSGIDEQFF	TRBV10-3	-	TRBD2	TRBJ2-1
TGTGCCAGCGCTCCTGGCACGGGGGACACAGATACGCAGTATTTT	CASAPGTGDTDTQYF	TRBV19	few	-	TRBJ2-3
TGTGCCAGCAGTTACCGGGGACAGGGAAACACCATATATTTT	CASSYRGQGNTIYF	TRBV12-3/TRBV12-4	-	TRBD1	TRBJ1-3
TGCGCCAGCAGCCCCAGTGGCAGCGGGACCACCTACGAGCAGTACTTC	CASSPSGSGTTYEQYF	TRBV4-1	-	TRBD2	TRBJ2-7
TGTGCCAGCAGTGAAAAAAGGTTTGAGCGAGGGGGCTACGAGCAGTACTTC	CASSEKRFERGGYEQYF	TRBV25-1	-	-	TRBJ2-7
TGTGCCAGCAGCCAAGACAAGGGCAGGGGGCTGGCAAGAGAGACCCAGTACTTC	CASSQDKGRGLARETQYF	TRBV3-1	-	TRBD1	TRBJ2-5
TGTGCCAGCAGGGGGGACGCTGGGGCCAACGTCCTGACTTTC	CASRGDAGANVLTF	TRBV6-1	-	-	TRBJ2-6
TGTGCCAGCAGCCCCCAGGGGGACCCCTACTACGAGCAGTACTTC	CASSPQGDPYYEQYF	TRBV9	few	TRBD1	TRBJ2-7
TGCAGCGTTGCCGACGGCTACAATGAGCAGTTCTTC	CSVADGYNEQFF	TRBV29-1	few	-	TRBJ2-1
TGCGCCAGCTCCCGGGGGATGAGTTACAATGAGCAGTTCTTC	CASSRGMSYNEQFF	TRBV10-1	many	-	TRBJ2-1
TGTGCCGCCGGAAAGGGATCCTATGGCTACACCTTC	CAAGKGSYGYTF	TRBV6-1	few	-	TRBJ1-2
TGTGCCAGCAGCGAGATGCATGAGCAGTTCTTC	CASSEMHEQFF	TRBV3-1	-	-	TRBJ2-1
TGCGCCAGCAGCTTGACCGCCGATAATTCACCCCTCCACTTT	CASSLTADNSPLHF	TRBV5-1	-	-	TRBJ1-6
TGTGCCAGCAGTTTGAGGCAGCCCCCCTCCTATGGCTACACCTTC	CASSLRQPPSYGYTF	TRBV12-3/TRBV12-4	few	-	TRBJ1-2
TGTGCCAGCAGTACAACGACAGGGTTCTACGAGCAGTACTTC	CASSTTTGFYEQYF	TRBV28	-	TRBD1	TRBJ2-7
TGTGCCAGCAGTCGACAGGGGGTCACCGGGGAGCTGTTTTTT	CASSRQGVTGELFF	TRBV12-3/TRBV12-4	few	TRBD1	TRBJ2-2
TGTGCCAGCAGTTCTCCGGGACTAGCGATCGATGAGCAGTTCTTC	CASSSPGLAIDEQFF	TRBV27	few	TRBD2	TRBJ2-1
TGTGCCAGCAGGCCCTGGATGGGAGTAGAGGTAAACACTGAAGCTTTCTTT	CASRPWMGVEVNTEAFF	TRBV6-1	many	-	TRBJ1-1
TGTGCCAGCAGCCAAGGTCGGAATAGCAATCAGCCCCAGCATTTT	CASSQGRNSNQPQHF	TRBV3-1	many	-	TRBJ1-5
TGTGCCTACGTACAGGGTAGTAGGGATCAGCCCCAGCATTTT	CAYVQGSRDQPQHF	TRBV30	few	-	TRBJ1-5
TGTGCCAGCAGTTACCCCCAACGGGAGGGGTATACGCAGTATTTT	CASSYPQREGYTQYF	TRBV6-5	-	TRBD2	TRBJ2-3